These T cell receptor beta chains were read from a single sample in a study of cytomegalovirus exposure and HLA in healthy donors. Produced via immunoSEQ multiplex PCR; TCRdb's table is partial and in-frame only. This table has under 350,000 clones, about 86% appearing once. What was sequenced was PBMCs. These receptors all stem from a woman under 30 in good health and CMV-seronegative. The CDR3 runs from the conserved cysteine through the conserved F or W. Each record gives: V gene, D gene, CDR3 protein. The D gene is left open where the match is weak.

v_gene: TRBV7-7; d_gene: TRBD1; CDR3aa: CASSSFGSQGNTGANVLTF
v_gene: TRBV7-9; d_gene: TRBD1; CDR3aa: CASSLVRGLNTGELFF
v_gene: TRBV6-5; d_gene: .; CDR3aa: CASSPTQGNTEAFF
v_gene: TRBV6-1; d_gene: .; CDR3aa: CASSVQTDTQYF
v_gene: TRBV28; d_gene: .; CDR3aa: CASSLGSSYNEQFF
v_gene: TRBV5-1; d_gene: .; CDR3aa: CASSVQGQGRETQYF
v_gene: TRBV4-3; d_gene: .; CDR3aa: CASSLGPGNTIYF
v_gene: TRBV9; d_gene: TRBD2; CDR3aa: CASSVASGPYEQYF
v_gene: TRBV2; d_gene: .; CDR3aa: CASSARQLLNTGELFF
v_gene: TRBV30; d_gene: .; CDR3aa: CAWNRGAGAFF
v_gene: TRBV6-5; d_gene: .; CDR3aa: CASSYRRGPYEQYF
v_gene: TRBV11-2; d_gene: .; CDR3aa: CASSLVAGLYNEQFF
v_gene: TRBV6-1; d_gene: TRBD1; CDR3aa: CASSSGTANQPQHF
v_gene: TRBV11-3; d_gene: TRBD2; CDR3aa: CASSSPSGLAGGRYEQYF
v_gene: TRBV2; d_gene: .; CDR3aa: CASRAESSSYNEQFF
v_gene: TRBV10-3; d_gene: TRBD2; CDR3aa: CAIRLTSGEPYEQYF
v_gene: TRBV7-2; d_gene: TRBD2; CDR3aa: CASSPSRGGGLTDTQYF
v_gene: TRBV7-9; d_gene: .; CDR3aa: CASSRRRENTGELFF
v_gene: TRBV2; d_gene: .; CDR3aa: CASSVWIVWTVYEQYF
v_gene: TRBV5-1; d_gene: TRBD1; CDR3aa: CASSLSSTGALYEQYF
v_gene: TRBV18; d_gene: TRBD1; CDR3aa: CASSPQTGTGFISGNTIYF
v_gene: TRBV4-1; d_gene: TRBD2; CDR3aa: CASSQDKGTSGPYEQYF
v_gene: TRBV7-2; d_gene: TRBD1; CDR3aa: CASSFGTGGFGSPLHF
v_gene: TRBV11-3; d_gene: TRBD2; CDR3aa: CASSPGGQGTATYEQYF
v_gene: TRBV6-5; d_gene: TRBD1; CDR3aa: CASRTGLTFEQYF
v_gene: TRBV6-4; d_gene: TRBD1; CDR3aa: CASSVDRGNTEAFF
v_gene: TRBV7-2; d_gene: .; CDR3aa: CASSLSGLPYTDTQYF
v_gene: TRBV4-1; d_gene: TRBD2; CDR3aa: CASSQQGLADNEQFF
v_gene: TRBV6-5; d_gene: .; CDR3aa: CASSQIYEQYF
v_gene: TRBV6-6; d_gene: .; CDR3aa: CASSYSGTPEAFF
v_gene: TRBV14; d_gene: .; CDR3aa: CASSQVVGGTEAFF
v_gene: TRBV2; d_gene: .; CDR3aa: CASSWALSNQPQHF
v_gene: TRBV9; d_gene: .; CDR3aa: CASSGPTRKNTGELFF
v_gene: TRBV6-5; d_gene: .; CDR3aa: CASSYSTGEGNYGYTF
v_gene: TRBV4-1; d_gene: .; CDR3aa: CASSQRGGDSNQPQHF
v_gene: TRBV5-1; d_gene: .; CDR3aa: CASSLSAENEQFF
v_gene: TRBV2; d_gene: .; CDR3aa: CASNPGDRDLYEQYF
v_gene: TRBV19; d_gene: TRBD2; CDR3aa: CASSIAGTSGAYEQYF
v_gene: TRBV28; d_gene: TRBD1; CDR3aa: CASSLQPTGQDEQYF
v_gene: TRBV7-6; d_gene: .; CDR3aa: CASSLVGGASYNEQFF
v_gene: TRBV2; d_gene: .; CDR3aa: CASRAQGTTDTQYF
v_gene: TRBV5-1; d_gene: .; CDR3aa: CASSFAGDPGNTIYF
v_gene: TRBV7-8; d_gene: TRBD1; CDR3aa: CASSSATGGGYTF
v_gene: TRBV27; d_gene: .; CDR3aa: CASSWGRGNSPLHF
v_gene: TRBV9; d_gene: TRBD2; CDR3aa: CASSVSSLAGDREQFF
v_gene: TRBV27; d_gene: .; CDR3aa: CASSLFNRPPYEQYF
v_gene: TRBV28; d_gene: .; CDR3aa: CASSPQLYRVLQDNYGYTF